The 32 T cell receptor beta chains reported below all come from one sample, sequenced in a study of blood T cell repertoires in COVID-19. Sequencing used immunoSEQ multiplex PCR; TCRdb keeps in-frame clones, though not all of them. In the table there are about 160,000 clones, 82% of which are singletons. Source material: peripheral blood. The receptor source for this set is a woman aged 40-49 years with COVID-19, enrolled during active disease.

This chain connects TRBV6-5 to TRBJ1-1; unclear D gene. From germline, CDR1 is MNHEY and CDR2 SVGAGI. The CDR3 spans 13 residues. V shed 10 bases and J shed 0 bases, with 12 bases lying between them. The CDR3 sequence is CAIQRRVNTEAFF. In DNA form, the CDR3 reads TGTGCCATCCAACGCCGAGTGAACACTGAAGCTTTCTTT.

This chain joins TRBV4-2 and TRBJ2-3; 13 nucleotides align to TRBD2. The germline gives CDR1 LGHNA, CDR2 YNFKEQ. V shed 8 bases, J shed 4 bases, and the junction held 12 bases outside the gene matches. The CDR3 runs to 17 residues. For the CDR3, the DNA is TGTGCCAGCGGTCCCCGGGGTGGACTAGCGGGAGCAGATACGCAGTATTTT. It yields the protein CASGPRGGLAGADTQYF.

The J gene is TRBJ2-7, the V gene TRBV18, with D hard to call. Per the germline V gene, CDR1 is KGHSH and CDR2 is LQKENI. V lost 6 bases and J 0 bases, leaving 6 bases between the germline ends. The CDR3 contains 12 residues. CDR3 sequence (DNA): TGTGCCAGCTCCGGAGACTCCTACGAGCAGTACGTC. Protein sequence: CASSGDSYEQYV.

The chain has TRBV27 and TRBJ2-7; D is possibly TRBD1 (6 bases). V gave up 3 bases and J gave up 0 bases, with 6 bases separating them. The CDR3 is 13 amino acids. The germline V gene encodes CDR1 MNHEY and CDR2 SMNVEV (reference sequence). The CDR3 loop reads CASSLGASYEQYV. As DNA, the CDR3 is TGTGCCAGCAGTTTGGGGGCCTCCTACGAGCAGTACGTC.

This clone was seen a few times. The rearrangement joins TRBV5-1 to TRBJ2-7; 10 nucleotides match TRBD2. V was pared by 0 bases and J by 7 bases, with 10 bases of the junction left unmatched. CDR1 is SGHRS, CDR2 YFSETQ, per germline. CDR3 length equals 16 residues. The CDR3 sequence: CASSLVGLANRVEQYF. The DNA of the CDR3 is TGCGCCAGCAGCTTGGTGGGACTAGCGAATCGGGTGGAGCAGTACTTC.

The CDR3 DNA follows: TGTGCCAGCAGTTTAATAGGGACTAGCGGGGGGGCCTCGGCAGGGACCCAGTACTTC. This sequence encodes CASSLIGTSGGASAGTQYF. V is TRBV27 and J is TRBJ2-5, with TRBD2 matching 16 bases. CDR3 length: 19 residues. V lost 2 bases and J lost 7; bases outside the gene matches: 13. Germline V gene data show CDR1 as MNHEY and CDR2 as SMNVEV (reference sequence).

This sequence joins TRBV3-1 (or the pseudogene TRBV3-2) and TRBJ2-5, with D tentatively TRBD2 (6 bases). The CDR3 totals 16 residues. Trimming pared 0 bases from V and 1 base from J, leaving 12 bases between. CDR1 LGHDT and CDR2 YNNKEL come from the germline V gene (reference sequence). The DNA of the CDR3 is TGTGCCAGCAGCCAAGAGGTAGCGGCTCCCCAAGAGACCCAGTACTTC. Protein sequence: CASSQEVAAPQETQYF.

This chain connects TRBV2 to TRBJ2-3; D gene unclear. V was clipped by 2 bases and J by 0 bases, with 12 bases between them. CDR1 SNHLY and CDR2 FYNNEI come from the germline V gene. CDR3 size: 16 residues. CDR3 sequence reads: CASSELASQSTDTQYF. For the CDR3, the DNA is TGTGCCAGCAGTGAATTAGCCTCCCAAAGCACAGATACGCAGTATTTT.

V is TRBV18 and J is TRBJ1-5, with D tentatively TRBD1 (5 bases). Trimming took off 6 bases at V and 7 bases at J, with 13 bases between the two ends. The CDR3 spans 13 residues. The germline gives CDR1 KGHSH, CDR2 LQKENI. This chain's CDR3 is CASSEGGDQPQHF. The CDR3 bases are TGTGCCAGCTCTGAGGGAGGGGACCAGCCCCAGCATTTT.

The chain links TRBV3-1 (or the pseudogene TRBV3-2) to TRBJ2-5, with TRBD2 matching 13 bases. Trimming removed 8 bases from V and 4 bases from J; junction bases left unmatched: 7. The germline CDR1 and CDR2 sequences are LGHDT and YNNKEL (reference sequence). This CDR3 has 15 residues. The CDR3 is CASSWTSGSLETQYF. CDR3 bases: TGTGCCAGCTCTTGGACTAGCGGGAGTTTAGAGACCCAGTACTTC.

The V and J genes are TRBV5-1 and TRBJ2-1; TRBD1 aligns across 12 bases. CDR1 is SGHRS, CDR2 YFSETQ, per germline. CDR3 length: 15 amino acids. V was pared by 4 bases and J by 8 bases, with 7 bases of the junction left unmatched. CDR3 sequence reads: CASSRPGQGAHEQFF. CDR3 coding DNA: TGCGCCAGCAGCCGACCGGGACAGGGGGCCCATGAGCAGTTCTTC.

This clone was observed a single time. Written as DNA, the CDR3 is TGTGCCAGCAGTTACTCGGGACAGGGAGCGACTGAAGCTTTCTTT. This gives the protein CASSYSGQGATEAFF. The chain is built from TRBV6-5 and TRBJ1-1; 9 nucleotides align to TRBD1. The CDR3 has 15 residues. The V and J ends lost 0 bases and 5 bases, in that order; junction bases with no gene match: 4. Germline assignment: CDR1 MNHEY and CDR2 SVGAGI.

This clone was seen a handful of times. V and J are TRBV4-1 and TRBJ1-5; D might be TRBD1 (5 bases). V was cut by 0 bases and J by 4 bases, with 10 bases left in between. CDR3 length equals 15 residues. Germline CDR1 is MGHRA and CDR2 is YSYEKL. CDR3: CASSQDYRRNQPQHF. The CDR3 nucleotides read TGCGCCAGCAGCCAAGATTACAGGCGGAATCAGCCCCAGCATTTT.

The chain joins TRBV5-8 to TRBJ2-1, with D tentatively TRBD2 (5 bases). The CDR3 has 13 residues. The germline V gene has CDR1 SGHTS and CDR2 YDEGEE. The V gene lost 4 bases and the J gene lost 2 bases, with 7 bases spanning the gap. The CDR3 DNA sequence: TGTGCCAGCAGCCACGGGGCCTACAATGAGCAGTTCTTC. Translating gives CASSHGAYNEQFF.

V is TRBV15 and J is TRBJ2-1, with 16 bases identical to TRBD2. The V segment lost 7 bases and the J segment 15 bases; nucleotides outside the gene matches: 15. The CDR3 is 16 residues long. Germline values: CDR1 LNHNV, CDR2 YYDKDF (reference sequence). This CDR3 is CATNPKPGLAGGHLFF. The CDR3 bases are TGTGCCACCAATCCGAAACCGGGACTAGCGGGGGGGCATCTGTTCTTC. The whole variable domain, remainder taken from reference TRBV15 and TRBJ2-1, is DAMVIQNPRYQVTQFGKPVTLSCSQTLNHNVMYWYQQKSSQAPKLLFHYYDKDFNNEADTPDNFQSRRPNTSFCFLDIRSPGLGDTAMYLCATNPKPGLAGGHLFFGPGTRLTVL.

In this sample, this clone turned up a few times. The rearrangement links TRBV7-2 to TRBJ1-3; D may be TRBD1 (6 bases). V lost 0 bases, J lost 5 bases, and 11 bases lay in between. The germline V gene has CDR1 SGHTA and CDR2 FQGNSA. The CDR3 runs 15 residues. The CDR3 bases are TGTGCCAGCAGCTTAGCTCTTGGGACAAGAAACACCATATATTTT. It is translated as CASSLALGTRNTIYF.

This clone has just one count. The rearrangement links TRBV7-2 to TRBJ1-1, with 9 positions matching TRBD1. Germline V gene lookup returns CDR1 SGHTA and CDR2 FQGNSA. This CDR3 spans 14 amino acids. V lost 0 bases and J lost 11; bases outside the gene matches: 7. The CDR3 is CASSLAPGQGLAFF. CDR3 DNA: TGTGCCAGCAGCTTAGCTCCGGGACAGGGTTTGGCTTTCTTT.

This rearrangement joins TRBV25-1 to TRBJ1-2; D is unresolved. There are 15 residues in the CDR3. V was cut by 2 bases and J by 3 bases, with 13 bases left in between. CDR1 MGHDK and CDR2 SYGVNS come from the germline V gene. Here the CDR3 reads CASSEDFGSDYGYTF. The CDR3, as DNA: TGTGCCAGCAGTGAAGATTTTGGGAGCGACTATGGCTACACCTTC.

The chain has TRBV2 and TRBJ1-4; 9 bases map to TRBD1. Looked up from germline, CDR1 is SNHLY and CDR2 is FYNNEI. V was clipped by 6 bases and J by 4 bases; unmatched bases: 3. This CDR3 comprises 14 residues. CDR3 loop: CASSLDRGNEKLFF. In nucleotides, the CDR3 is TGTGCCAGCAGCCTGGACAGGGGTAATGAAAAACTGTTTTTT.

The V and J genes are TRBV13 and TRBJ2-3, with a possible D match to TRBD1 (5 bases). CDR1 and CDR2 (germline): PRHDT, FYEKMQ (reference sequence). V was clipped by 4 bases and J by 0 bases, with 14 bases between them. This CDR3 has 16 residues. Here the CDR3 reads CASSSYRQTSTDTQYF. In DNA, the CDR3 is TGTGCCAGCAGCTCCTACCGACAGACTAGCACAGATACGCAGTATTTT.

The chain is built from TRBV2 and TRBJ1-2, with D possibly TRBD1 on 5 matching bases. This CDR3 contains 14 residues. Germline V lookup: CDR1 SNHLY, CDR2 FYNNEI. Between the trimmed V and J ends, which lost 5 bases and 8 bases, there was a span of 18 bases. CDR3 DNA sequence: TGTGCCAGCAGTTCGCCGGGTCTCCCAGGGGGCTACACCTTC. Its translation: CASSSPGLPGGYTF.

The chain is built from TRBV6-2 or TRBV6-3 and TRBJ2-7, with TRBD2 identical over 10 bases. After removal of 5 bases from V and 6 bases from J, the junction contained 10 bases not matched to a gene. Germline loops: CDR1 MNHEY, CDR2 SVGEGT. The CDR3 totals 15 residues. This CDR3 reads CASSQTTSGIGEQYF. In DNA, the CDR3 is TGTGCCAGCAGTCAAACTACTAGCGGGATCGGCGAGCAGTACTTC.

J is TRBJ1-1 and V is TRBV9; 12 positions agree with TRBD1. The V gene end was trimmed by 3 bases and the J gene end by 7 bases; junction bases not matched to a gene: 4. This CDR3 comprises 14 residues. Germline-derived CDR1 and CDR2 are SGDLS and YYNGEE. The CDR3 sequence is CASSGGQGALEAFF. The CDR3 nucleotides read TGTGCCAGCAGCGGGGGACAGGGGGCACTTGAAGCTTTCTTT. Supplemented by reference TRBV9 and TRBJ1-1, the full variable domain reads DSGVTQTPKHLITATGQRVTLRCSPRSGDLSVYWYQQSLDQGLQFLIQYYNGEERAKGNILERFSAQQFPDLHSELNLSSLELGDSALYFCASSGGQGALEAFFGQGTRLTVV.

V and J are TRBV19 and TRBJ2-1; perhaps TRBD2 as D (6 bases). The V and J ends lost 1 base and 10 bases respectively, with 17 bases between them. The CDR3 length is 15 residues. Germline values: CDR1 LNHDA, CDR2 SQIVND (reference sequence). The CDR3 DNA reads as TGTGCCAGTAGTATAGGCGGGGCCTATGGGGAAGAGCAGTTCTTC. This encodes CASSIGGAYGEEQFF. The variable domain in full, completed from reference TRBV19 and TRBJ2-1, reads DGGITQSPKYLFRKEGQNVTLSCEQNLNHDAMYWYRQDPGQGLRLIYYSQIVNDFQKGDIAEGYSVSREKKESFPLTVTSAQKNPTAFYLCASSIGGAYGEEQFFGPGTRLTVL.

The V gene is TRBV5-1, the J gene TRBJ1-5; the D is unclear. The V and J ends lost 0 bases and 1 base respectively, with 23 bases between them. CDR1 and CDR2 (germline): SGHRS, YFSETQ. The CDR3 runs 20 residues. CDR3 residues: CASSLVRAKTPPGSNQPQHF. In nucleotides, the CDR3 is TGCGCCAGCAGCTTGGTGCGGGCCAAAACCCCTCCTGGGAGCAATCAGCCCCAGCATTTT.

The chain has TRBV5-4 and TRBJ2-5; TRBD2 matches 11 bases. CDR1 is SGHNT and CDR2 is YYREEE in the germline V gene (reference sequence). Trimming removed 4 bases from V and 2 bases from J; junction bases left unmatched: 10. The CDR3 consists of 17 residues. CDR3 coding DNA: TGTGCCAGCAGCAAGGGACTAGCGGAGTCAAGACAAGAGACCCAGTACTTC. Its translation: CASSKGLAESRQETQYF.

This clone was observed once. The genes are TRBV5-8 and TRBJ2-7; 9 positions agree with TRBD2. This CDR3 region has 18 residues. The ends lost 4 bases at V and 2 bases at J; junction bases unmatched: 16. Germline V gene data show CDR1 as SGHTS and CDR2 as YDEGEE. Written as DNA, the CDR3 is TGTGCCAGCAGCAACACCTTTCGGCTAGCGGGATCTCCCTACGAGCAGTACTTC. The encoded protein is CASSNTFRLAGSPYEQYF.

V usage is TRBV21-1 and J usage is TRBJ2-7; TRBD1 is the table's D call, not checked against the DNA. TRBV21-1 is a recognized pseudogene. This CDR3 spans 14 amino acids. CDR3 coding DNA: TGTGCCAGCACCAGGGGGGCGGATTCCTACGAGCAGTACGTC. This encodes CASTRGADSYEQYV.

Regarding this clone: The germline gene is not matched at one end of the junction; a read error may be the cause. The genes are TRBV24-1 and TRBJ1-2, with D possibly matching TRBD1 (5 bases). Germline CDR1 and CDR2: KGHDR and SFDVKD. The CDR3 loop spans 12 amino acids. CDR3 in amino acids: CVTSSGVGGYTF. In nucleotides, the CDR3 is TGTGTCACCAGCTCGGGGGTTGGAGGCTACACCTTC.

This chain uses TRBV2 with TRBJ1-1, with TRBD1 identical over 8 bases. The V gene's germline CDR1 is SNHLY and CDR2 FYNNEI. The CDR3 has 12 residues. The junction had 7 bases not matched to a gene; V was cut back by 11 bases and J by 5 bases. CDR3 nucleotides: TGTGCCTGCTCAGGGGGCGGGACTGAAGCTTTCTTT. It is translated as CACSGGGTEAFF. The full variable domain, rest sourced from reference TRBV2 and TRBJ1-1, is EPEVTQTPSHQVTQMGQEVILRCVPISNHLYFYWYRQILGQKVEFLVSFYNNEISEKSEIFDDQFSVERPDGSNFTLKIRSTKLEDSAMYFCACSGGGTEAFFGQGTRLTVV.

This chain's CDR3 is CASSLAPGGYGYGYTF. CDR3 coding DNA: TGTGCCAGCAGCTTAGCTCCTGGGGGGTATGGCTATGGCTACACCTTC. The gene calls are TRBV7-2 and TRBJ1-2; D might be TRBD1 (5 bases). V lost 0 bases and J 4 bases, leaving 15 bases between the germline ends. There are 16 residues in the CDR3. CDR1 SGHTA and CDR2 FQGNSA come from the germline V gene.

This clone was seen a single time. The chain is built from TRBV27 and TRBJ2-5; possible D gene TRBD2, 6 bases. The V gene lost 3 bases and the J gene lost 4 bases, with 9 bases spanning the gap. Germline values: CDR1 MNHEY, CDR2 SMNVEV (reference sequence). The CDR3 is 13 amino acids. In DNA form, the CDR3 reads TGTGCCAGCAGTTTTGGGGGGAGAGAGACCCAGTACTTC. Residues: CASSFGGRETQYF.